Shown below are 26 T cell receptor beta chains from a single sample sequenced in a study of CD8+ T cells in alopecia areata. Regarding treatment: oral pan-JAK inhibitor, 5-10 mg twice daily. The authors extracted RNA and reverse transcribed it into cDNA as the sequencing template. The method was immunoSEQ multiplex PCR; TCRdb's version includes in-frame clones alone and lacks a portion of them. Here the sample spans some 200,000 clones, around 56% being singletons. Material: CD4+ T cells sorted from blood, obtained at week 4, from a patient treated with tofacitinib. The receptor set was obtained from a human donor with alopecia areata.

V gene TRBV5-6 combines with J gene TRBJ2-7, with 7 bases lining up with TRBD1. Germline CDR1 SGHDT, CDR2 YYEEEE. V dropped 7 bases and J dropped 0; count of bases not matched to a gene: 4. This CDR3 spans 13 amino acids. The CDR3 DNA reads as TGTGCCAGCGGACAGGTGAGCTCCTACGAGCAGTACTTC. Its translation: CASGQVSSYEQYF.

This clone was observed a handful of times. The rearrangement links TRBV23-1 to TRBJ2-7, with 11 bases aligning to TRBD1. TRBV23-1 is annotated as an ORF whose role is uncertain. The CDR3 runs 14 residues. The V and J ends lost 7 bases and 2 bases, in that order; junction bases with no gene match: 4. CDR3: CASKGTGGAYEQYF. As DNA, the CDR3 is TGCGCCAGCAAGGGGACAGGGGGGGCCTACGAGCAGTACTTC.

The chain is built from TRBV29-1 and TRBJ2-1; TRBD1 matches at 9 bases. CDR1 and CDR2 (germline): SQVTM, ANQGSEA. With 7 bases clipped from V and 8 bases from J, the junction kept 9 bases outside the gene matches. This CDR3 contains 13 residues. The CDR3 sequence: CSGGPGQGYEQFF. Written as DNA, the CDR3 is TGCAGCGGGGGTCCGGGACAGGGCTATGAGCAGTTCTTC.

The rearrangement joins TRBV5-1 to TRBJ2-4; D perhaps matches TRBD1 (6 bases). The CDR3 totals 14 residues. V was clipped by 4 bases and J by 0 bases, with 8 bases between them. Germline lookup yields CDR1 SGHRS and CDR2 YFSETQ. The CDR3 region has the DNA TGCGCCAGCAGCCCGACAGGAGCCAAAAACATTCAGTACTTC. This gives the protein CASSPTGAKNIQYF.

This chain uses TRBV5-6 with TRBJ2-5; 8 bases fit TRBD2. Per the germline V gene, CDR1 is SGHDT and CDR2 is YYEEEE. V trimming: 2 bases; J trimming: 5 bases; junction bases outside the gene matches: 8. This CDR3 has 15 residues. DNA for the CDR3: TGTGCCAGCAGCTTAATCGGGGGGGCCAGCGAGACCCAGTACTTC. Translating gives CASSLIGGASETQYF.

The chain combines TRBV23-1 with TRBJ2-7, with D possibly TRBD1 on 5 matching bases. TRBV23-1 is an ORF for which the function is uncertain. This CDR3 contains 16 residues. V was shortened by 6 bases and J by 0 bases, with 18 bases between the two germline ends. The CDR3 here is CASSTDIRSSSYEQYF. The DNA for the CDR3 is TGCGCCAGCAGCACGGACATCAGGTCGAGCTCCTACGAGCAGTACTTC.

V and J are TRBV29-1 and TRBJ2-3; 9 bases align to TRBD2. This CDR3 has 14 residues. The V segment lost 8 bases and the J segment 3 bases; nucleotides outside the gene matches: 9. From germline, CDR1 is SQVTM and CDR2 ANQGSEA. CDR3 in amino acids: CSCSSGAQTDTQYF. The CDR3 nucleotides read TGCAGCTGCTCTAGCGGGGCGCAAACAGATACGCAGTATTTT.

This clone turned up a few times. The chain recombines TRBV30 with TRBJ1-1, with D possibly being TRBD1 (5 bases). CDR1 GTSNPN and CDR2 SVGIG come from the germline V gene (reference sequence). V shed 2 bases and J shed 3 bases, with 16 bases lying between them. The CDR3 runs 15 residues. The CDR3 region has the DNA TGTGCCTGGAGTAGTGGGGCTGGAGGGTACACTGAAGCTTTCTTT. It translates to CAWSSGAGGYTEAFF. Using reference TRBV30 and TRBJ1-1 for the parts outside the CDR3, the full variable domain is SQTIHQWPATLVQPVGSPLSLECTVEGTSNPNLYWYRQAAGRGLQLLFYSVGIGQISSEVPQNLSASRPQDRQFILSSKKLLLSDSGFYLCAWSSGAGGYTEAFFGQGTRLTVV.

This rearrangement joins TRBV2 to TRBJ2-7; TRBD2 matches at 12 bases. The CDR3 runs to 15 residues. V dropped 6 bases and J dropped 0; count of bases not matched to a gene: 3. CDR1 and CDR2 from the germline V gene are SNHLY and FYNNEI. DNA for the CDR3: TGTGCCAGCAGGCTACTAGCGGGGGGCTCCTACGAGCAGTACTTC. As protein: CASRLLAGGSYEQYF.

The rearrangement links TRBV30 to TRBJ1-3; D may be TRBD1 (6 bases). The CDR3 totals 13 residues. Trimming left V 1 base short and J 2 bases short, with 6 bases between. Germline V gene sequence: CDR1 GTSNPN, CDR2 SVGIG (reference sequence). CDR3 residues: CAWSGDTGNTIYF. For the CDR3, the DNA is TGTGCCTGGAGTGGGGACACTGGAAACACCATATATTTT.

The rearrangement links TRBV25-1 to TRBJ1-2; unclear D gene. Trimming removed 6 bases at V and 4 bases at J, with 9 bases between. This CDR3 has 12 residues. Per the germline V gene, CDR1 is MGHDK and CDR2 is SYGVNS. Here the CDR3 DNA reads TGTGCCAGCAGAACAGCTTTCTATGGCTACACCTTC. Translating it yields CASRTAFYGYTF.

This chain uses TRBV11-2 with TRBJ2-7, with D tentatively TRBD2 (6 bases). V was pared by 8 bases and J by 9 bases, with 23 bases between. Germline V gives CDR1 SGHAT, CDR2 FQNNGV. The CDR3 is 14 amino acids. The CDR3 loop is CASGAGLHERVQYF. Written as DNA, the CDR3 is TGTGCCAGCGGCGCGGGACTCCACGAACGGGTGCAGTACTTC. Full variable domain (outside the CDR3, taken from reference TRBV11-2 and TRBJ2-7): EAGVAQSPRYKIIEKRQSVAFWCNPISGHATLYWYQQILGQGPKLLIQFQNNGVVDDSQLPKDRFSAERLKGVDSTLKIQPAKLEDSAVYLCASGAGLHERVQYFGPGTRLTVT.

In its sample, this clone was seen a few times. CDR3 amino acids: CASSETGREQYF. In nucleotides, the CDR3 is TGTGCCAGCAGTGAGACGGGGCGCGAGCAGTACTTC. The chain has TRBV2 and TRBJ2-7; either TRBD1 or TRBD2 may fit D (5 bases each). This CDR3 spans 12 amino acids. The germline gives CDR1 SNHLY, CDR2 FYNNEI. V was shortened by 3 bases and J by 6 bases, with 9 bases between the two germline ends.

Written as DNA, the CDR3 is TGTGCCAGCATTGGGGTTGGGACCGGGGAGCTGTTTTTT. Translating it yields CASIGVGTGELFF. V usage is TRBV6-1 and J usage is TRBJ2-2, with no clear D. CDR3 length: 13 amino acids. Germline-derived CDR1 and CDR2 are MNHNS and SASEGT. The V end was cut by 7 bases, the J end by 5 bases, with 11 bases between.

The chain couples TRBV5-1 to TRBJ2-2, with TRBD1 identical over 8 bases. This CDR3 region has 15 residues. CDR1 is SGHRS, CDR2 YFSETQ, per germline. J lost 5 bases, V lost 6 bases, and 9 bases had no gene match. CDR3 DNA sequence: TGCGCCAGCAATCGAGTGACAGGGGATACCGGGGAGCTGTTTTTT. It specifies CASNRVTGDTGELFF.

The chain joins TRBV30 to TRBJ1-1; no clear D. There are 13 residues in the CDR3. The germline V gene encodes CDR1 GTSNPN and CDR2 SVGIG (reference sequence). The V and J ends lost 2 bases and 1 base respectively, with 8 bases between them. CDR3 DNA: TGTGCCTGGAGTCCTTTGCGGAACACTGAAGCTTTCTTT. This sequence encodes CAWSPLRNTEAFF.

The chain carries TRBV7-9 and TRBJ2-7; D remains ambiguous. The CDR3 runs 13 residues. The V end was cut by 1 base, the J end by 2 bases, with 6 bases between. The V gene's germline CDR1 is SEHNR and CDR2 FQNEAQ (reference sequence). The CDR3 DNA reads TGTGCCAGCAGCTTAGGCGGAACCTACGAGCAGTACTTC. Protein: CASSLGGTYEQYF.

This clone came up a few times. The genes are TRBV5-4 and TRBJ2-1; 7 bases align to TRBD2. This CDR3 comprises 15 residues. With 4 bases clipped from V and 9 bases from J, the junction kept 13 bases outside the gene matches. In germline, CDR1 is SGHNT, CDR2 YYREEE (reference sequence). CDR3 sequence (DNA): TGTGCCAGCAGCACTTACTCCGGGACTATAGGTGAGCAGTTCTTC. The encoded protein is CASSTYSGTIGEQFF.

The chain combines TRBV29-1 with TRBJ1-1; perhaps TRBD1 as D (6 bases). V lost 6 bases and J 4 bases, leaving 12 bases between the germline ends. CDR3 length: 12 residues. Germline lookup yields CDR1 SQVTM and CDR2 ANQGSEA. DNA of the CDR3: TGCAGCGTGGGGGAGGGGGTCACTGAAGCTTTCTTT. This sequence encodes CSVGEGVTEAFF.

The chain carries TRBV25-1 and TRBJ1-2; D remains unclear. The CDR3 extends over 12 amino acids. Germline-derived CDR1 and CDR2 are MGHDK and SYGVNS. V gave up 4 bases and J gave up 4 bases, with 7 bases separating them. CDR3 sequence: CASSVNSYGYTF. CDR3 bases: TGTGCCAGCAGTGTAAACAGCTATGGCTACACCTTC.

This clone appeared a few times. The J gene is TRBJ1-5, the V gene TRBV10-3; tentative D call: TRBD1 (5 bases). The CDR3 is made up of 17 amino acids. The germline V gene has CDR1 ENHRY and CDR2 SYGVKD. The V gene lost 3 bases and the J gene lost 5 bases, with 20 bases spanning the gap. Written as DNA, the CDR3 is TGTGCCATCAGTGAAGGTTATCGAGACAGCTATTATCAGCCCCAGCATTTT. Residues: CAISEGYRDSYYQPQHF.

This chain joins TRBV4-1 and TRBJ2-1; D is possibly TRBD1 or TRBD2 (5 bases each). Per germline, CDR1 MGHRA and CDR2 YSYEKL. The CDR3 is 9 residues long. The V end lost 5 bases, the J end lost 16 bases, and 9 bases lay between the germline ends. CDR3 in DNA: TGCGCCAGCAGCGCCCGGGACTTCTTC. It specifies CASSARDFF.

This clone has just a few counts. The J gene is TRBJ2-3, the V gene TRBV27, with a weak D call TRBD1 (6 bases). The CDR3 consists of 13 residues. The V end lost 3 bases, the J end lost 4 bases, and 8 bases lay between the germline ends. Germline V CDR1 and CDR2: MNHEY, SMNVEV (reference sequence). For the CDR3, the DNA is TGTGCCAGCAGTTTTTCAGGGGCAGATACGCAGTATTTT. This codes for CASSFSGADTQYF.

This chain joins TRBV29-1 and TRBJ1-5; D unclear. The CDR3 loop spans 12 amino acids. Germline V gene data show CDR1 as SQVTM and CDR2 as ANQGSEA. The V gene lost 7 bases and the J gene lost 0 bases, with 7 bases spanning the gap. This CDR3 reads CSAGYSNQPQHF. DNA for the CDR3: TGCAGCGCGGGGTATAGCAATCAGCCCCAGCATTTT.

This clone was counted a few times. The same CDR3 can be traced to other DNA sequences in this sample. The chain employs TRBV10-3 and TRBJ2-3; possible D gene TRBD2, 6 bases. The CDR3 sequence is 13 residues long. Germline V gives CDR1 ENHRY, CDR2 SYGVKD. Trimming left V 8 bases short and J 2 bases short, with 11 bases between. CDR3 in amino acids: CAISGGSTDTQYF. The CDR3 DNA sequence: TGTGCCATCTCTGGGGGGTCCACAGATACGCAGTATTTT.

The rearrangement links TRBV11-2 to TRBJ2-3; no definite D call. In germline, CDR1 is SGHAT, CDR2 FQNNGV. Trimming removed 5 bases from V and 2 bases from J, with 5 bases in between. This CDR3 comprises 12 residues. CDR3 in DNA: TGTGCCAGCAGCCAAAACACAGATACGCAGTATTTT. Encoded protein: CASSQNTDTQYF.